This note documents a single T cell receptor beta chain sequence. At one end, the junction sequence differs from germline, possibly due to a read error. The sample is drawn from a study of blood T cell repertoires in COVID-19. Study in general: Specimens from acute and convalescent COVID-19 originated in the United States, Italy and Spain. Nucleic acid was either cDNA or gDNA, and it came from T cells, B-cell-depleted T cells, or PBMCs.

The assay was immunoSEQ multiplex PCR, and TCRdb's table has in-frame clones only and misses some. Of about 97,000 clones listed, around nine tenths were seen once; the top ten hold roughly 14%. The V gene's germline CDR1 is SSHAT and CDR2 FNYEAQ (reference sequence). The CDR3 loop spans 13 amino acids. Sequencing was carried out using peripheral blood. V gene TRBV7-7 combines with J gene TRBJ1-4; D is unclear. The TCR sequence derives from a human donor in a cohort sampled during active COVID-19. CDR3 residues: CASSQSPGEKLFF. In DNA form, the CDR3 reads TGTGCTAGCAGCCAGTCACCGGGGGAAAAACTGTTTTTT.